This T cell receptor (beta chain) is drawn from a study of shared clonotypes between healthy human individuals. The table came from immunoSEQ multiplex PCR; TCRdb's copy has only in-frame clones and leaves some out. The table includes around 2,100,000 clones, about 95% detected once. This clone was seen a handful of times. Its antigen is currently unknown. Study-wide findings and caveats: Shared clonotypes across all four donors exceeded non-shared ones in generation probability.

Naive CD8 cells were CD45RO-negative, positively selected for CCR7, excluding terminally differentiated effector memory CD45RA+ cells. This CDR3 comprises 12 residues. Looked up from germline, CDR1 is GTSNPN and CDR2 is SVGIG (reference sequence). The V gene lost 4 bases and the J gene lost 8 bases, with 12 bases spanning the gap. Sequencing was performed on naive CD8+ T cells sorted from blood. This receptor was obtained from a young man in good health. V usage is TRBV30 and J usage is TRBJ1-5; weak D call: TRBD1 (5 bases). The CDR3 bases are TGTGCCTGGACCCCGGGGGGAGAGCCCCAGCATTTT. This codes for CAWTPGGEPQHF.